This passage covers 30 T cell receptor beta chains from one sample sequenced in a study of glioma-infiltrating T cells after dendritic cell vaccination. This table comes from immunoSEQ multiplex PCR, and its TCRdb copy is limited to in-frame clones, with some not included. The repertoire holds about 92,000 clones, with 85% to 90% as singletons. Sequences were derived from blood, sampled before dendritic cell vaccination. These receptors all come from a human donor with glioblastoma.

The gene calls are TRBV16 and TRBJ1-2, with TRBD1 matching over 9 bases. Germline V gives CDR1 KGHSY, CDR2 FQNENV. CDR3 length equals 15 residues. V lost 2 bases and J lost 2; bases outside the gene matches: 3. The CDR3 DNA reads TGTGCCAGCAGCCAAAGGGGGACAGGGAACTATGGCTACACCTTC. It specifies CASSQRGTGNYGYTF.

V gene TRBV6-5 combines with J gene TRBJ2-7, with TRBD2 matching over 7 bases. Trimming took 6 bases from V and 2 from J; bases not matched to a gene: 4. CDR3 length equals 13 residues. Germline V CDR1 and CDR2: MNHEY, SVGAGI. In nucleotides, the CDR3 is TGTGCCAGCAGAGCGGGACCTACCTACGAGCAGTACTTC. It specifies CASRAGPTYEQYF.

V gene TRBV15 combines with J gene TRBJ2-3, with TRBD2 matching 9 bases. The CDR3 consists of 16 residues. Losses at the gene ends were 3 bases for V and 3 bases for J; bases not matched to a gene: 7. Germline assignment: CDR1 LNHNV and CDR2 YYDKDF (reference sequence). For the CDR3, the DNA is TGTGCCACCAGCAGTTGGGAGCGGGAGGATACAGATACGCAGTATTTT. Translated: CATSSWEREDTDTQYF.

CDR3 loop: CASSSQGQGASYTF. The CDR3 nucleotides read TGTGCCAGTAGTTCCCAAGGACAGGGCGCGAGCTACACCTTC. This chain joins TRBV19 and TRBJ1-2; TRBD1 agrees at 8 bases. This CDR3 region has 14 residues. Per the germline V gene, CDR1 is LNHDA and CDR2 is SQIVND (reference sequence). Trimming cost V 5 bases and J 9 bases; bases outside gene matches: 11.

The V call is TRBV27, the J call TRBJ2-7; no reliable D call. V was pared by 3 bases and J by 7 bases, with 22 bases between. This CDR3 is built from 16 residues. Germline V lookup: CDR1 MNHEY, CDR2 SMNVEV (reference sequence). In nucleotides, the CDR3 is TGTGCCAGCAGTTTGTTAGACAAGCCATCCCGCACGGAGCAGTACTTC. It yields the protein CASSLLDKPSRTEQYF.

The rearrangement joins TRBV7-6 to TRBJ1-1; perhaps TRBD1 as D (6 bases). CDR3 size: 15 residues. The germline V and J ends were trimmed by 1 base and 7 bases, with 16 bases remaining between them. Germline values: CDR1 SGHVS, CDR2 FNYEAQ. CDR3 DNA: TGTGCCAGCAGCTTAGGGTCATTATCAGGGGTTGAAGCTTTCTTT. Encoded protein: CASSLGSLSGVEAFF. The complete variable domain, with remaining parts taken from reference TRBV7-6 and TRBJ1-1, reads GAGVSQSPRYKVTKRGQDVALRCDPISGHVSLYWYRQALGQGPEFLTYFNYEAQQDKSGLPNDRFSAERPEGSISTLTIQRTEQRDSAMYRCASSLGSLSGVEAFFGQGTRLTVV.

This chain joins TRBV4-1 and TRBJ2-7, with D maybe TRBD1 (6 bases). The V gene's germline CDR1 is MGHRA and CDR2 YSYEKL. Trimming took off 6 bases at V and 7 bases at J, with 10 bases between the two ends. This CDR3 is 11 amino acids long. The DNA for the CDR3 is TGCGCCAGCAGGGGGGCAAGGGAGCAGTACTTC. It encodes CASRGAREQYF.

The sample holds many counts of this clone. The J gene is TRBJ2-7, the V gene TRBV11-2, with 12 bases identical to TRBD1. CDR1 is SGHAT, CDR2 FQNNGV, per germline. This CDR3 comprises 17 residues. The V and J ends lost 3 bases and 1 base, in that order; junction bases with no gene match: 7. CDR3 loop: CASSFGTGGFGSYEQYF. The CDR3, as DNA: TGTGCCAGCAGCTTCGGGACAGGGGGCTTTGGGTCCTACGAGCAGTACTTC.

J is TRBJ2-3 and V is TRBV4-3, with 8 bases that match TRBD2. This CDR3 has 16 amino acids. CDR1 and CDR2 (germline): LGHNA, YSLEER. After removal of 1 base from V and 2 bases from J, the junction contained 5 bases not matched to a gene. The CDR3 protein is CASSQGSGGFTDTQYF. The CDR3 DNA sequence: TGCGCCAGCAGCCAAGGAAGCGGGGGCTTCACAGATACGCAGTATTTT.

The CDR3 reads CASSQTSGRSTDTQYF. The CDR3 DNA sequence: TGTGCCAGCTCACAGACTAGCGGGAGGAGCACAGATACGCAGTATTTT. The chain recombines TRBV18 with TRBJ2-3; 13 bases map to TRBD2. V shed 4 bases, J shed 0 bases, and the junction held 1 base outside the gene matches. Germline CDR1 KGHSH, CDR2 LQKENI. The CDR3 extends over 16 amino acids.

The chain is built from TRBV6-1 and TRBJ2-5; maybe TRBD1 (5 bases). Germline-derived CDR1 and CDR2 are MNHNS and SASEGT. V gave up 3 bases and J gave up 7 bases, with 12 bases separating them. This CDR3 region has 13 residues. The CDR3 DNA sequence: TGTGCCAGCAGTGACAGACCCCAGGGGACCCAGTACTTC. Translated: CASSDRPQGTQYF.

V is TRBV5-1 and J is TRBJ2-2; 8 bases map to TRBD1. With V trimmed by 4 bases and J by 7 bases, 6 bases remained unmatched. Germline CDR1 is SGHRS and CDR2 is YFSETQ. The CDR3 is made up of 14 amino acids. CDR3 in DNA: TGCGCCAGCAGCACTCAGGGGGCAGGCGGGGAGCTGTTTTTT. It yields the protein CASSTQGAGGELFF.

V gene TRBV5-1 combines with J gene TRBJ2-2; maybe TRBD1 (6 bases). V was pared by 0 bases and J by 2 bases, with 8 bases between. CDR3 length: 15 amino acids. Germline assignment: CDR1 SGHRS and CDR2 YFSETQ. The DNA of the CDR3 is TGCGCCAGCAGCTTGGCGGGACAAAACACCGGGGAGCTGTTTTTT. It encodes CASSLAGQNTGELFF.

The V gene is TRBV7-8, the J gene TRBJ1-4; D possibly corresponds to TRBD1 (5 bases). Trimming stripped 6 bases from V and 5 bases from J, with 16 bases between. Germline V gene data show CDR1 as SGHVS and CDR2 as FQNEAQ. The CDR3 has 15 amino acids. For the CDR3, the DNA is TGTGCCAGCAGATACCGGAGTTCAGGGAATGAAAAACTGTTTTTT. Its protein product is CASRYRSSGNEKLFF.

Only one count was recorded for this clone. The gene calls are TRBV27 and TRBJ1-1, with D tentatively TRBD1 (6 bases). CDR1 MNHEY and CDR2 SMNVEV come from the germline V gene (reference sequence). V lost 6 bases and J lost 6, with 14 bases in between. CDR3 size: 13 residues. The CDR3 DNA reads TGTGCCAGCAGCCTCTCGGGGGGCGCTGAAGCTTTCTTT. It codes for CASSLSGGAEAFF.

J is TRBJ2-1 and V is TRBV28; TRBD2 matches at 9 bases. The CDR3 loop spans 16 amino acids. Germline V gene lookup returns CDR1 MDHEN and CDR2 SYDVKM. The V and J ends lost 5 bases and 7 bases, in that order; junction bases with no gene match: 12. CDR3 in DNA: TGTGCCAGCAGTCCGCTGGCGGGAGGGCGTAGAAATGAGCAGTTCTTC. This sequence encodes CASSPLAGGRRNEQFF.

V gene TRBV5-4 combines with J gene TRBJ2-2; no clear D. The CDR3 runs 14 residues. Trimming cost V 3 bases and J 1 base, with 7 bases left between them. Looked up from germline, CDR1 is SGHNT and CDR2 is YYREEE (reference sequence). The CDR3 is CASSSTLNTGELFF. DNA for the CDR3: TGTGCCAGCAGCTCTACCCTGAACACCGGGGAGCTGTTTTTT.

This clone was counted once. CDR3 region: CASSQDPGQGYQPQHF. The CDR3 bases are TGTGCCAGCAGCCAAGATCCAGGACAGGGTTATCAGCCCCAGCATTTT. This rearrangement joins TRBV4-2 to TRBJ1-5, with 8 positions matching TRBD1. This CDR3 has 16 amino acids. Per the germline V gene, CDR1 is LGHNA and CDR2 is YNFKEQ. The J segment lost 5 bases and the V segment lost 0 bases, leaving 6 bases of the junction unmatched.

The genes are TRBV29-1 and TRBJ2-1; 7 bases fit TRBD1. V lost 4 bases to trimming and J lost 2 bases; unmatched junction nucleotides: 5. Germline CDR1 is SQVTM and CDR2 is ANQGSEA. CDR3 length: 14 residues. This chain's CDR3 is CSVVKTGTYNEQFF. The CDR3 DNA reads as TGCAGCGTTGTAAAGACAGGGACCTACAATGAGCAGTTCTTC.

The J gene is TRBJ2-7, the V gene TRBV7-9; a possible D gene is TRBD1 (6 bases). V dropped 0 bases and J dropped 1 base, with 10 bases sitting between them. Per germline, CDR1 SEHNR and CDR2 FQNEAQ (reference sequence). This CDR3 has 15 amino acids. For the CDR3, the DNA is TGTGCCAGCAGCTTAGCGAGAGGGGGATCCTACGAGCAGTACTTC. It specifies CASSLARGGSYEQYF.

The rearrangement uses TRBV11-3 and TRBJ2-7; 9 bases agree with TRBD1. Unmatched junction bases numbered 9, after V lost 5 bases and J lost 4 bases. The germline CDR1 and CDR2 sequences are SGHNT and YENEEA. The CDR3 runs to 15 residues. The CDR3 is CASSLRGQGLYEQYF. The CDR3 region has the DNA TGTGCCAGCAGCCTACGTGGACAGGGGCTATACGAGCAGTACTTC.

V is TRBV27 and J is TRBJ1-4; D is unclear. V was shortened by 4 bases and J by 6 bases, with 12 bases between the two germline ends. This CDR3 has 14 amino acids. Germline values: CDR1 MNHEY, CDR2 SMNVEV (reference sequence). CDR3 nucleotides: TGTGCCAGCAGTTACGCACAGTTCCATGAAAAACTGTTTTTT. Protein sequence: CASSYAQFHEKLFF.

The V and J genes are TRBV19 and TRBJ1-1; tentatively, D is TRBD1 (6 bases). There are 13 residues in the CDR3. Deletions cut 3 bases from V and 4 bases from J, with 9 bases between. Germline lookup yields CDR1 LNHDA and CDR2 SQIVND (reference sequence). The CDR3 loop reads CASSMGGATEAFF. The CDR3 nucleotides are TGTGCCAGTAGTATGGGGGGGGCCACTGAAGCTTTCTTT. The complete variable domain, with remaining parts taken from reference TRBV19 and TRBJ1-1, reads DGGITQSPKYLFRKEGQNVTLSCEQNLNHDAMYWYRQDPGQGLRLIYYSQIVNDFQKGDIAEGYSVSREKKESFPLTVTSAQKNPTAFYLCASSMGGATEAFFGQGTRLTVV.

The V call is TRBV29-1, the J call TRBJ1-1; no definite D call. The CDR3 extends over 10 amino acids. From germline, CDR1 is SQVTM and CDR2 ANQGSEA. Trimming shortened V by 7 bases and J by 5 bases, and 8 bases separated the two germline ends. CDR3 amino acids: CSGGWTEAFF. CDR3 DNA: TGCAGCGGAGGGTGGACTGAAGCTTTCTTT.

This sequence joins TRBV7-9 and TRBJ2-1; D is undetermined. Germline CDR1 is SEHNR and CDR2 is FQNEAQ (reference sequence). The V end lost 3 bases, the J end lost 2 bases, and 11 bases lay between the germline ends. The CDR3 consists of 15 residues. The CDR3 DNA sequence: TGTGCCAGCAGCTTTTTCGCGGTCACCTACAATGAGCAGTTCTTC. It specifies CASSFFAVTYNEQFF.

This chain connects TRBV5-1 to TRBJ2-5; 10 bases are shared with TRBD2. V shed 4 bases, J shed 1 base, and the junction held 13 bases outside the gene matches. This CDR3 region has 18 residues. The germline V gene has CDR1 SGHRS and CDR2 YFSETQ. The CDR3 coding sequence is TGCGCCAGCAGCCAAGGGACTGGACTAGCGGTGGGCCAAGAGACCCAGTACTTC. Residues: CASSQGTGLAVGQETQYF.

V is TRBV6-6 and J is TRBJ1-1; TRBD1 might be the D (6 bases). V was trimmed by 2 bases and J by 0 bases, leaving 10 bases between them. The CDR3 has 15 amino acids. Germline V lookup: CDR1 MNHNY, CDR2 SVGAGI (reference sequence). The CDR3 here is CASSYPQGMNTEAFF. The CDR3 DNA reads TGTGCCAGCAGTTACCCGCAGGGGATGAACACTGAAGCTTTCTTT.

The chain's CDR3 is CASSLGDTSYNEQFF. In nucleotides, the CDR3 is TGTGCCAGCAGCTTGGGCGATACTAGCTATAATGAGCAGTTCTTC. V and J are TRBV5-4 and TRBJ2-1; the D gene is possibly TRBD2 (6 bases). The germline V gene encodes CDR1 SGHNT and CDR2 YYREEE (reference sequence). Trimming stripped 0 bases from V and 7 bases from J, with 14 bases between. The CDR3 runs to 15 residues.

The chain uses TRBV4-1 and TRBJ1-4; 8 bases are shared with TRBD1. J was trimmed by 7 bases and V by 1 base; bases with no gene match: 2. Germline CDR1 and CDR2: MGHRA and YSYEKL. This CDR3 region has 14 residues. The CDR3 sequence is CASSQVQGGEKLFF. In nucleotides, the CDR3 is TGCGCCAGCAGCCAAGTACAGGGGGGTGAAAAACTGTTTTTT.

This chain uses TRBV5-1 with TRBJ2-3, with TRBD1 matching over 9 bases. The CDR3 sequence is 17 residues long. Germline trimming cut 4 bases from V and 2 bases from J; bases unmatched to any gene: 11. CDR1 and CDR2 from the germline V gene are SGHRS and YFSETQ. As DNA, the CDR3 is TGCGCCAGCAGCCCCGCCTTTACAGGGGGCCTCACAGATACGCAGTATTTT. This gives the protein CASSPAFTGGLTDTQYF.